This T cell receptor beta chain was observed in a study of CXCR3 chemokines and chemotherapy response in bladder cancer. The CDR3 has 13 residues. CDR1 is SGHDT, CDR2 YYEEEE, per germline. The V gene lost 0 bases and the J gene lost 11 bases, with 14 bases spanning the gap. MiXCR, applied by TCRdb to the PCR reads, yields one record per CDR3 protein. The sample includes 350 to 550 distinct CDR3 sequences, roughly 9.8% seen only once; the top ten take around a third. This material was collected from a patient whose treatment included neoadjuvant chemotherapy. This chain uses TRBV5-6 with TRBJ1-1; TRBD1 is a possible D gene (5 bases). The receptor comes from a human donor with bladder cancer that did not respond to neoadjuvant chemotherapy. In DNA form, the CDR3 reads TGTGCCAGCAGCTTGGTCCCTACGGGGACTGCTTTCTTT. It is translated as CASSLVPTGTAFF.